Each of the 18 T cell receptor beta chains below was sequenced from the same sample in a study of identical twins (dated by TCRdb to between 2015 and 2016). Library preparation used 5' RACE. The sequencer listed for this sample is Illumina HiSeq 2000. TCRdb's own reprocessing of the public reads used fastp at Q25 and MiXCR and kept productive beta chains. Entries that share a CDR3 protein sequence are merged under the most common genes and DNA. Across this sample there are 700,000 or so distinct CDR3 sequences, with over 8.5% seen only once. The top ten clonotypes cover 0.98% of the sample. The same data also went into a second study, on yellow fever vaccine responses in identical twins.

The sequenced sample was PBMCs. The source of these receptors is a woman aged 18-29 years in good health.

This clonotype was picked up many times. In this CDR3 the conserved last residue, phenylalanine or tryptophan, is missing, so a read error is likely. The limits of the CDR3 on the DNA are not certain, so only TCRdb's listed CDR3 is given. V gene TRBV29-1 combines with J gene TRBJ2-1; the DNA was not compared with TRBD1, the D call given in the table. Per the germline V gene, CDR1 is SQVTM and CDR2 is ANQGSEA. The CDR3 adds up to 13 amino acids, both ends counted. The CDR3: CSVPLTGAVRGVL.

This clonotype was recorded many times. CDR3 protein: CASSTRGTVNTEAFF. CDR3 nucleotide sequence: TGTGCCAGTTCTACACGGGGGACAGTGAACACTGAAGCTTTCTTT. The chain uses TRBV12-3 or TRBV12-4 and TRBJ1-1, with 7 positions matching TRBD1. The CDR3 is made up of 15 amino acids. Germline trimming cut 9 bases from V and 0 bases from J; bases unmatched to any gene: 10.

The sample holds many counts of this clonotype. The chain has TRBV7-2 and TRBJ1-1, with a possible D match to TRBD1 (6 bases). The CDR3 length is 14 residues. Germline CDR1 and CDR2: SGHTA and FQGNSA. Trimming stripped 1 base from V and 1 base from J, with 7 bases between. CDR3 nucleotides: TGTGCCAGCAGCTTAGGGGGGGCGAACACTGAAGCTTTCTTT. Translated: CASSLGGANTEAFF.

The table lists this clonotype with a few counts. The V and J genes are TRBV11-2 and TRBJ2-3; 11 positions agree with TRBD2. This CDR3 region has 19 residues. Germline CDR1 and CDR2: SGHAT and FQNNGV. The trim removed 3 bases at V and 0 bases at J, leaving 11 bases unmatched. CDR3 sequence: CASSFWKLAGVLSTDTQYF. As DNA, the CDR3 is TGTGCCAGCAGCTTCTGGAAACTAGCGGGGGTCCTTAGCACAGATACGCAGTATTTT.

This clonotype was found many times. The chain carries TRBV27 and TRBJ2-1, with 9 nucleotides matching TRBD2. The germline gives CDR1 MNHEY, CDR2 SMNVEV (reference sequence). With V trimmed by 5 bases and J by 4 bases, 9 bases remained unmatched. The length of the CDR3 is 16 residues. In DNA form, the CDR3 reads TGTGCCAGCAGTGAGGTAGCGGGAGCCCTATACAATGAGCAGTTCTTC. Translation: CASSEVAGALYNEQFF.

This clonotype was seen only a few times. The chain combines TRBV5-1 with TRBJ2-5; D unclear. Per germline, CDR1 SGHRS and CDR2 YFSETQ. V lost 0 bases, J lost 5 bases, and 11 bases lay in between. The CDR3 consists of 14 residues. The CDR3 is CASSLVGSSETQYF. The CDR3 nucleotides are TGCGCCAGCAGCTTGGTTGGGTCCTCGGAGACCCAGTACTTC.

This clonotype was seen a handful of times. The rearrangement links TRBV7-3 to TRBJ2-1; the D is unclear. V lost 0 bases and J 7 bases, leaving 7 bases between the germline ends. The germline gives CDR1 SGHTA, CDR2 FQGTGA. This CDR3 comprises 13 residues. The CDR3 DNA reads TGTGCCAGCAGCTTAACGTTCTATAATGAGCAGTTCTTC. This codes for CASSLTFYNEQFF.

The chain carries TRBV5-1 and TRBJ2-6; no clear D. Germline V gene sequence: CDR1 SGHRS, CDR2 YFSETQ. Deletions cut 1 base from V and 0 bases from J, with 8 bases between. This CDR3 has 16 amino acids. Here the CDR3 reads CASSLHELSGANVLTF. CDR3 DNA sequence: TGCGCCAGCAGCTTGCATGAGCTCTCTGGGGCCAACGTCCTGACTTTC. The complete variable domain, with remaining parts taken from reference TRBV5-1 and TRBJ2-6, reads KAGVTQTPRYLIKTRGQQVTLSCSPISGHRSVSWYQQTPGQGLQFLFEYFSETQRNKGNFPGRFSGRQFSNSRSEMNVSTLELGDSALYLCASSLHELSGANVLTFGAGSRLTVL.

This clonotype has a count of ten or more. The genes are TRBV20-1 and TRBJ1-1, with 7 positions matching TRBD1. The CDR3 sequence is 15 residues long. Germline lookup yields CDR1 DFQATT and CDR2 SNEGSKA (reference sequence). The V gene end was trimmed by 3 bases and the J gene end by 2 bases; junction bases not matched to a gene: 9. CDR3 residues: CSASFGAGGNTEAFF. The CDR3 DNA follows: TGCAGTGCTAGTTTTGGGGCAGGGGGTAACACTGAAGCTTTCTTT.

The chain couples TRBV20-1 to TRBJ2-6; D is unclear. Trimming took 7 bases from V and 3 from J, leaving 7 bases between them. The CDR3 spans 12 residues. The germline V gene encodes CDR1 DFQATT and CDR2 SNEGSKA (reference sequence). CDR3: CSGDLGANVLTF. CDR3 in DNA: TGCAGTGGCGACCTTGGGGCCAACGTCCTGACTTTC.

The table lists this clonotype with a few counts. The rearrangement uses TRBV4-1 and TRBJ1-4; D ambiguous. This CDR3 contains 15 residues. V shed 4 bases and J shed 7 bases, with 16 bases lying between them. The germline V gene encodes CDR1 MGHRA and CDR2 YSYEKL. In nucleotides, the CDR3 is TGCGCCAGCAGCCCCGTATCGGGGTCGGGTGAAAAACTGTTTTTT. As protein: CASSPVSGSGEKLFF.

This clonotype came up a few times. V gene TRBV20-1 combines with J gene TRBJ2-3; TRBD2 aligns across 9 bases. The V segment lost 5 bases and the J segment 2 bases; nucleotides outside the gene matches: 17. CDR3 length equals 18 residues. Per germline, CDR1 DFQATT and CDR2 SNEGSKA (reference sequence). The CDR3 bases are TGCAGTGCTCGACGGCTAGCGGGACATAAGCCTTCCACAGATACGCAGTATTTT. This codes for CSARRLAGHKPSTDTQYF.

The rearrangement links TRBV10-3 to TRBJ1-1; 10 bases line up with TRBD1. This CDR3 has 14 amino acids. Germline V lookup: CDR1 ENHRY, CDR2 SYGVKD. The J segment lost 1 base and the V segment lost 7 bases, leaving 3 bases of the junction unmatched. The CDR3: CAITGQGQNTEAFF. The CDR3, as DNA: TGTGCCATCACGGGACAGGGGCAGAACACTGAAGCTTTCTTT.

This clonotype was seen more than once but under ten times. CDR3: CSATPGPVNTQYF. Here the CDR3 DNA reads TGCAGTGCTACACCAGGGCCTGTGAATACGCAGTATTTT. This sequence joins TRBV20-1 and TRBJ2-3; tentatively, D is TRBD1 (5 bases). The V gene's germline CDR1 is DFQATT and CDR2 SNEGSKA (reference sequence). Trimming removed 4 bases from V and 7 bases from J, with 15 bases in between. The CDR3 is made up of 13 amino acids.

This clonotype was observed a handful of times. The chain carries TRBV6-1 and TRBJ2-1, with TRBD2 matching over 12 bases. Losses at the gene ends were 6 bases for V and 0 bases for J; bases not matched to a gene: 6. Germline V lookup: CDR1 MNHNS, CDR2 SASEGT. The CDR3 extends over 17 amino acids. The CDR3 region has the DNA TGTGCCAGCAGCCCGAGACTAGCGGGGGTCTCCTACAATGAGCAGTTCTTC. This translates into CASSPRLAGVSYNEQFF.

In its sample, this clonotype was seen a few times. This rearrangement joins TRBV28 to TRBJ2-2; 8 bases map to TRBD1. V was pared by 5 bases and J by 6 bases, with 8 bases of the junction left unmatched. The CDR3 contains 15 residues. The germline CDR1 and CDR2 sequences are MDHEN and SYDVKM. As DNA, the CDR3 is TGTGCCAGCAGTACTACAGGGGGAAGGGCCGGGGAGCTGTTTTTT. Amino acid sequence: CASSTTGGRAGELFF.

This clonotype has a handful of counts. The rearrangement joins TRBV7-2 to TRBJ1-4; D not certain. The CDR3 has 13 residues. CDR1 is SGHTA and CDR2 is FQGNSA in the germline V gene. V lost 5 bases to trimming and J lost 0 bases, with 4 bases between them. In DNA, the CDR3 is TGTGCCAGCAGCCGGTCAACTAATGAAAAACTGTTTTTT. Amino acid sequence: CASSRSTNEKLFF.

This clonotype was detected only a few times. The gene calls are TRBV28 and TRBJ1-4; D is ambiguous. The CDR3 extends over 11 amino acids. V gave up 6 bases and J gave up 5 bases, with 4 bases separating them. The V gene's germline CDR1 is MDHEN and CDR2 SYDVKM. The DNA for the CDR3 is TGTGCCAGCAGGATCAATGAAAAACTGTTTTTT. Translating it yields CASRINEKLFF.